A selection of T cell receptor beta chains follows, all from one sample in a study of naive and memory T cell subsets. TCRdb reprocessed the UMI-ligation and nested PCR reads with MiXCR, giving one entry per CDR3 protein. The profile shows roughly 99,000 distinct CDR3 sequences, around 11% of them singletons. The sequencing input was naive CD4+ T cells from blood. The receptors come from a human donor in good health. Each CDR3 is given with its conserved first and last residue. The D gene is left open where the match is weak. Clone size, where shown, is once, few, many, or a class for clones that have expanded.

J: TRBJ1-4
D: NA
V: TRBV7-2
size: NA
CDR3: CASSLQGWEKLFF
DNA: TGTGCCAGCAGCTTACAGGGGTGGGAAAAACTGTTTTTT

J: TRBJ1-2
D: NA
V: TRBV29-1
size: NA
CDR3: CSVFPGHPGGYTF
DNA: TGCAGCGTTTTCCCGGGACACCCAGGTGGCTACACCTTC

J: TRBJ1-4
D: TRBD1
V: TRBV12-3/TRBV12-4
size: few
CDR3: CASSHGDRDLEKLFF
DNA: TGTGCCAGCAGCCACGGTGACAGGGATCTTGAAAAACTGTTTTTT

J: TRBJ2-5
D: TRBD2
V: TRBV20-1
size: few
CDR3: CSAREGVQETQYF
DNA: TGCAGTGCTCGGGAGGGAGTGCAAGAGACCCAGTACTTC

J: TRBJ2-7
D: TRBD2
V: TRBV6-1
size: few
CDR3: CASSEVGLSHGEQYF
DNA: TGTGCCAGCAGTGAAGTGGGACTAAGCCACGGAGAGCAGTACTTC

J: TRBJ2-5
D: NA
V: TRBV7-2
size: many
CDR3: CASSSQTGRETQYF
DNA: TGTGCCAGCAGCTCCCAGACAGGTCGGGAGACCCAGTACTTC

J: TRBJ1-2
D: NA
V: TRBV18
size: few
CDR3: CASSPPGLDPGYTF
DNA: TGTGCCAGCTCACCACCGGGATTGGATCCTGGCTACACCTTC

J: TRBJ2-7
D: NA
V: TRBV7-9
size: few
CDR3: CASSLRQRPPHEQYF
DNA: TGTGCCAGCAGCTTACGGCAACGACCCCCCCACGAGCAGTACTTC

J: TRBJ2-5
D: NA
V: TRBV20-1
size: few
CDR3: CSARLGSQGKTQYF
DNA: TGCAGTGCTAGATTGGGCTCTCAGGGAAAGACCCAGTACTTC

J: TRBJ2-3
D: TRBD2
V: TRBV20-1
size: many
CDR3: CSARAGGFQDTQYF
DNA: TGCAGTGCTAGAGCGGGAGGATTTCAGGATACGCAGTATTTT

J: TRBJ1-6
D: NA
V: TRBV2
size: many
CDR3: CASRADNSPLHF
DNA: TGTGCGAGCAGGGCGGATAATTCACCCCTCCACTTT

J: TRBJ2-7
D: TRBD1
V: TRBV11-1
size: many
CDR3: CASSLGGNRGQHEQYF
DNA: TGTGCCAGCAGCTTAGGCGGAAACAGGGGACAGCACGAGCAGTACTTC

J: TRBJ1-5
D: NA
V: TRBV27
size: few
CDR3: CASRPSGSNQPQHF
DNA: TGTGCCAGCAGACCCTCGGGGAGCAATCAGCCCCAGCATTTT

J: TRBJ2-5
D: TRBD2
V: TRBV3-1
size: once
CDR3: CASSRTRSVETQYF
DNA: TGTGCCAGCAGTAGGACTAGGAGTGTGGAGACCCAGTACTTC

J: TRBJ2-7
D: NA
V: TRBV7-2
size: NA
CDR3: CASSLGWVGGRYEQYF
DNA: TGTGCCAGCAGCTTAGGTTGGGTGGGGGGACGCTACGAGCAGTACTTC

J: TRBJ2-5
D: NA
V: TRBV29-1
size: many
CDR3: CSVKGSGQETQYF
DNA: TGCAGCGTTAAAGGGAGCGGCCAAGAGACCCAGTACTTC

J: TRBJ2-3
D: TRBD1
V: TRBV7-2
size: many
CDR3: CASSERDSHSTDTQYF
DNA: TGTGCCAGCAGCGAACGGGACAGCCATAGCACAGATACGCAGTATTTT

J: TRBJ2-3
D: TRBD1
V: TRBV5-4
size: many
CDR3: CASRGPGQNTDTQYF
DNA: TGTGCCAGCAGGGGCCCGGGACAGAACACAGATACGCAGTATTTT

J: TRBJ2-2
D: NA
V: TRBV28
size: many
CDR3: CASSLLTGELFF
DNA: TGTGCCAGCAGTTTATTAACCGGGGAGCTGTTTTTT

J: TRBJ2-7
D: TRBD2
V: TRBV12-3/TRBV12-4
size: many
CDR3: CASRASGIYEQYF
DNA: TGTGCCTCCCGCGCTAGCGGGATCTACGAGCAGTACTTC

J: TRBJ1-2
D: NA
V: TRBV20-1
size: few
CDR3: CSALPDSTGYTF
DNA: TGCAGTGCCCTCCCGGACAGTACCGGCTACACCTTC

J: TRBJ2-1
D: NA
V: TRBV7-2
size: few
CDR3: CASSQASSWSTLSYNEQFF
DNA: TGTGCCAGCAGCCAAGCCAGTTCCTGGTCAACCCTCAGTTACAATGAGCAGTTCTTC

J: TRBJ1-6
D: TRBD1
V: TRBV19
size: NA
CDR3: CASSMDWDSPINYNSPLHF
DNA: TGTGCCAGTAGTATGGACTGGGACAGCCCGATCAACTATAATTCACCCCTCCACTTT

J: TRBJ1-1
D: NA
V: TRBV7-9
size: many
CDR3: CASSLRGGGTEAFF
DNA: TGTGCCAGCAGCTTAAGAGGTGGGGGGACTGAAGCTTTCTTT

J: TRBJ1-6
D: NA
V: TRBV7-2
size: NA
CDR3: CASSLEGKDSPLHF
DNA: TGTGCCAGCAGCTTAGAGGGAAAGGATTCACCCCTCCACTTT

J: TRBJ1-1
D: TRBD1
V: TRBV29-1
size: NA
CDR3: CSVANTGGADTEAFF
DNA: TGCAGCGTAGCCAACACAGGGGGCGCGGACACTGAAGCTTTCTTT

J: TRBJ2-7
D: TRBD2
V: TRBV27
size: few
CDR3: CASSNSGNSYEQYF
DNA: TGTGCCAGCAGCAATAGCGGGAATTCCTACGAGCAGTACTTC

J: TRBJ2-7
D: NA
V: TRBV18
size: few
CDR3: CASSPQAGSYEQYF
DNA: TGTGCCAGCTCACCTCAGGCGGGATCCTACGAGCAGTACTTC

J: TRBJ1-1
D: NA
V: TRBV12-3/TRBV12-4
size: NA
CDR3: CASSLVRNTEAFF
DNA: TGTGCCAGCAGTTTGGTTAGAAACACTGAAGCTTTCTTT

J: TRBJ2-1
D: TRBD2
V: TRBV19
size: many
CDR3: CASRTSVSSYNEQFF
DNA: TGTGCCAGTAGAACTAGCGTGAGCTCCTACAATGAGCAGTTCTTC

J: TRBJ1-4
D: TRBD1
V: TRBV9
size: few
CDR3: CASSPLDRGPEKLFF
DNA: TGTGCCAGCAGCCCCCTGGACAGGGGGCCTGAAAAACTGTTTTTT